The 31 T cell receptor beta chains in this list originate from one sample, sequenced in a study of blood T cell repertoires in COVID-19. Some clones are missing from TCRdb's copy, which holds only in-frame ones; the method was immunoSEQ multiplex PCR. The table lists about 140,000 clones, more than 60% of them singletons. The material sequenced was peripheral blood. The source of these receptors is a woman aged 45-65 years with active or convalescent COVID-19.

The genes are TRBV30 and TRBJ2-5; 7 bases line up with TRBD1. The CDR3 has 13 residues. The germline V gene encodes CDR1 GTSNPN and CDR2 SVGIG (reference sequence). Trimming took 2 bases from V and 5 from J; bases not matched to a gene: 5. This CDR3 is CAWSLFRGETQYF. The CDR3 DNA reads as TGTGCCTGGAGTCTCTTCAGGGGGGAGACCCAGTACTTC.

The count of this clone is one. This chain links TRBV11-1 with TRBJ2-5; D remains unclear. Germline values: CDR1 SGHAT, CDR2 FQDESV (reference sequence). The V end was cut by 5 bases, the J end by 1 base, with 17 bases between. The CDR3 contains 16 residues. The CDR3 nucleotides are TGTGCCAGCAGCCAAGCGTACGACGGAGCCCAAGAGACCCAGTACTTC. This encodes CASSQAYDGAQETQYF.

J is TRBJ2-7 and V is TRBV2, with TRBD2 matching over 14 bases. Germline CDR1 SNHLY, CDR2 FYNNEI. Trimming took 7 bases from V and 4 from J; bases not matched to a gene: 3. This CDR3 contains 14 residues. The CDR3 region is CASKTSGGAYEQYF. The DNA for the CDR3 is TGTGCCAGCAAGACTAGCGGGGGGGCGTACGAGCAGTACTTC. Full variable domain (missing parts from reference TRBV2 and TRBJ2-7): EPEVTQTPSHQVTQMGQEVILRCVPISNHLYFYWYRQILGQKVEFLVSFYNNEISEKSEIFDDQFSVERPDGSNFTLKIRSTKLEDSAMYFCASKTSGGAYEQYFGPGTRLTVT.

The CDR3 DNA reads as TGTGCCAGCACCGTTAGCGGGAGGCGCGGGGGGGAGCAGTTCTTC. It codes for CASTVSGRRGGEQFF. This chain joins TRBV2 and TRBJ2-1; TRBD2 aligns across 10 bases. The length of the CDR3 is 15 residues. Trimming took 7 bases from V and 10 from J; bases not matched to a gene: 13. CDR1 is SNHLY, CDR2 FYNNEI, per germline.

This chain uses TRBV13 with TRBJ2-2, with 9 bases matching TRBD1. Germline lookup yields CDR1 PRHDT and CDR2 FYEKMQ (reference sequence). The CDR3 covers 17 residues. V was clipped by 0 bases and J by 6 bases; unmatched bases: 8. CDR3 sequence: CASSLGSWDRVSGELFF. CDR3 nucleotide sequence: TGTGCCAGCAGCTTAGGGTCCTGGGACAGGGTGTCCGGGGAGCTGTTTTTT.

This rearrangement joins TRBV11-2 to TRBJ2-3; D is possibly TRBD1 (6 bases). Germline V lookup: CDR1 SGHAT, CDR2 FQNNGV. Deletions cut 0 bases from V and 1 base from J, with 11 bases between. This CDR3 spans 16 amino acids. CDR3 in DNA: TGTGCCAGCAGCTTAGAGGGGGCAGGGGGCACAGATACGCAGTATTTT. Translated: CASSLEGAGGTDTQYF.

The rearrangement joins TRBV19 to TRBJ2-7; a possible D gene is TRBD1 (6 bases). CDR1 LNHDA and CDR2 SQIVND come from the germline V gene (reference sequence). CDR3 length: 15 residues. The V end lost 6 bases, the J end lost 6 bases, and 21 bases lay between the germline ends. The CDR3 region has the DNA TGTGCCAGTAGGACCACAGGGTCCCCTTCGAGCGAGCAGTACTTC. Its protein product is CASRTTGSPSSEQYF.

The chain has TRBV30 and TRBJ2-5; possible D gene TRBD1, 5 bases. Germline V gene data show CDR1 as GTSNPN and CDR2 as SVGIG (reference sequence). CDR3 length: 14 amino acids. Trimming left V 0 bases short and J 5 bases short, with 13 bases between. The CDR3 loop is CAWSVPQVGETQYF. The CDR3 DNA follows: TGTGCCTGGAGTGTTCCACAGGTCGGGGAGACCCAGTACTTC.

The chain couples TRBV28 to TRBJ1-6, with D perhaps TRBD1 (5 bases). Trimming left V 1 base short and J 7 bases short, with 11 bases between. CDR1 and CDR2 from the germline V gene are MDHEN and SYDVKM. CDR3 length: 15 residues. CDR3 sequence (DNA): TGTGCCAGCAGTTTATCCCACCCAGGGAATTCACCCCTCCACTTT. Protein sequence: CASSLSHPGNSPLHF.

The CDR3 spells CASSPTGAYGYTF. As DNA, the CDR3 is TGTGCCAGCAGCCCAACAGGGGCATATGGCTACACCTTC. The chain couples TRBV7-2 to TRBJ1-2, with TRBD1 matching 7 bases. Germline lookup yields CDR1 SGHTA and CDR2 FQGNSA. The CDR3 consists of 13 residues. V dropped 5 bases and J dropped 5; count of bases not matched to a gene: 5.

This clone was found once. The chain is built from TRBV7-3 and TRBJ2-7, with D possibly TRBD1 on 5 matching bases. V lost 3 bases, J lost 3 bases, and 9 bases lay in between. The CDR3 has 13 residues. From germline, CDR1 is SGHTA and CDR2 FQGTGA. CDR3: CASSFTGNYEQYF. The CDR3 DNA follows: TGTGCCAGCAGCTTCACAGGAAACTACGAGCAGTACTTC. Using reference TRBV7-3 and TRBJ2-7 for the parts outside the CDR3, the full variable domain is GAGVSQTPSNKVTEKGKYVELRCDPISGHTALYWYRQSLGQGPEFLIYFQGTGAADDSGLPNDRFFAVRPEGSVSTLKIQRTERGDSAVYLCASSFTGNYEQYFGPGTRLTVT.

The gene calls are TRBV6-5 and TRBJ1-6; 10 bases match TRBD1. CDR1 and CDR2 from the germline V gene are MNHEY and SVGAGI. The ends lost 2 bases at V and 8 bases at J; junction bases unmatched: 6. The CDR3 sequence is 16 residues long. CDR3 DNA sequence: TGTGCCAGCAGTTACGCGGGACAGGGGATGGATTCACCCCTCCACTTT. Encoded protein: CASSYAGQGMDSPLHF.

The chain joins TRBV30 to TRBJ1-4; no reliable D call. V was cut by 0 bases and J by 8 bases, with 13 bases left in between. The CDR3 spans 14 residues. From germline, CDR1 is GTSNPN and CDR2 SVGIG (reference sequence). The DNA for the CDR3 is TGTGCCTGGAGTGTACAGAATTTTGGAGAAAAACTGTTTTTT. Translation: CAWSVQNFGEKLFF.

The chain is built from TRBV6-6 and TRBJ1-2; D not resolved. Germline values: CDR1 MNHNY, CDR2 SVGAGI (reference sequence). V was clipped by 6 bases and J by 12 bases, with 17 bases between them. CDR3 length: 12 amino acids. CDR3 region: CASRSEQIGDTF. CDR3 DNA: TGTGCCAGCAGGTCGGAACAGATTGGTGACACCTTC.

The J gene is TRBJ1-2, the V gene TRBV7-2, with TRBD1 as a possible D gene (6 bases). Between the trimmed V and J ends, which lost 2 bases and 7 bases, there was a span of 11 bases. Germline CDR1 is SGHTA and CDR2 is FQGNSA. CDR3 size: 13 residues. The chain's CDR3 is CASSLNRAGGYTF. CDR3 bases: TGTGCCAGCAGCTTAAACAGGGCGGGTGGCTACACCTTC.

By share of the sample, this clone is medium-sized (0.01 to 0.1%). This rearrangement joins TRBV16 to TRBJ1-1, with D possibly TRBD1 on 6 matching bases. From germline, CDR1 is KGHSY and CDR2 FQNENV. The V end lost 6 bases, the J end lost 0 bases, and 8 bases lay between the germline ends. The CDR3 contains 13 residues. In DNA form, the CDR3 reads TGTGCCAGCAGTCGGACAGTGAACACTGAAGCTTTCTTT. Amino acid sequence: CASSRTVNTEAFF.

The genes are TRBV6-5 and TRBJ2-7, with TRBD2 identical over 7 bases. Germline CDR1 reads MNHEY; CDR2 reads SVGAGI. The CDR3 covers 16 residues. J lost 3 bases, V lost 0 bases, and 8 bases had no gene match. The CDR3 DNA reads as TGTGCCAGCAGTTACTCGGGGGTAGCGGGCCTCTACGAGCAGTACTTC. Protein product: CASSYSGVAGLYEQYF.

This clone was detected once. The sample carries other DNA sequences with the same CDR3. The CDR3 reads CASSSRLAGNNEQFF. CDR3 sequence (DNA): TGTGCCAGCAGTTCTAGACTAGCGGGGAACAATGAGCAGTTCTTC. V and J are TRBV7-2 and TRBJ2-1; 11 bases are a match to TRBD2. This CDR3 is 15 amino acids long. Trimming at V came to 6 bases and at J to 5 bases, leaving 6 bases not matched to a gene. In germline, CDR1 is SGHTA, CDR2 FQGNSA.

The CDR3 bases are TGTGCCTGGAGGGATCACAGGGACAGGGTACAACGCGGCTACACCTTC. Encoded protein: CAWRDHRDRVQRGYTF. V is TRBV30 and J is TRBJ1-2; 9 bases are shared with TRBD1. This CDR3 is built from 16 residues. The V segment lost 3 bases and the J segment 8 bases; nucleotides outside the gene matches: 16. CDR1 is GTSNPN and CDR2 is SVGIG in the germline V gene (reference sequence).

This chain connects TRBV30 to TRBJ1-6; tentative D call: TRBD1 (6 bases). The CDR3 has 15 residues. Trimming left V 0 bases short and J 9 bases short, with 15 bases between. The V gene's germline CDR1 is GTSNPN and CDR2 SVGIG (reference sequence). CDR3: CAWSVNRVGLSPLHF. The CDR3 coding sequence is TGTGCCTGGAGTGTTAACAGGGTCGGACTTTCACCCCTCCACTTT.

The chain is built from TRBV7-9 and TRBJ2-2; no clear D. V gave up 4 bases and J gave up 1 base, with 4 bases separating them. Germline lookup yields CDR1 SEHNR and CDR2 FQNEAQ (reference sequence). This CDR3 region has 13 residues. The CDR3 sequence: CASSSKNTGELFF. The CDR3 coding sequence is TGTGCCAGCAGCTCCAAGAACACCGGGGAGCTGTTTTTT.

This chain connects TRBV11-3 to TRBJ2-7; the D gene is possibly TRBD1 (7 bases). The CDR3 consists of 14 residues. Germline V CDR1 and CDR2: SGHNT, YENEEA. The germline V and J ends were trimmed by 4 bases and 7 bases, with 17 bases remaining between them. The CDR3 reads CASSSGTAEGEQYF. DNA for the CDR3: TGTGCCAGCAGCTCAGGGACAGCGGAGGGGGAGCAGTACTTC.

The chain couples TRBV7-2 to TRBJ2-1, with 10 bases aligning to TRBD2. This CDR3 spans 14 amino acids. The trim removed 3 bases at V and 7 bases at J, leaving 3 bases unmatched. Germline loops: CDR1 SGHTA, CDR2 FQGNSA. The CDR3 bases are TGTGCCAGCAGCTTCCCTAGCGGGAGTAATGAGCAGTTCTTC. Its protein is CASSFPSGSNEQFF.

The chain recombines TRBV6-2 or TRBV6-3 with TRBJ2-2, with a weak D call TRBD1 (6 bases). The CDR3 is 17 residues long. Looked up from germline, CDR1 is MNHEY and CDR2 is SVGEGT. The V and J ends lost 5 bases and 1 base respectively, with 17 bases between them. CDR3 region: CASSPTPGQRNTGELFF. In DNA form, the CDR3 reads TGTGCCAGCAGTCCCACTCCGGGACAAAGGAACACCGGGGAGCTGTTTTTT.

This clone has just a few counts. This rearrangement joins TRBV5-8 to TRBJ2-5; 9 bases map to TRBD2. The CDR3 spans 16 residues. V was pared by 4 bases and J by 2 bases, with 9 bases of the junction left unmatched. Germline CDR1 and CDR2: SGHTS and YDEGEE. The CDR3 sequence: CASSPPGLAFQETQYF. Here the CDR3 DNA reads TGTGCCAGCAGCCCTCCGGGACTAGCTTTTCAAGAGACCCAGTACTTC.

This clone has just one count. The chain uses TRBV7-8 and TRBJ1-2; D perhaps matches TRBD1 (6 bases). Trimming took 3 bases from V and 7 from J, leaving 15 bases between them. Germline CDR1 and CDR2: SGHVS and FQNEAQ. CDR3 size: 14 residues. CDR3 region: CASSFLNTGPGYTF. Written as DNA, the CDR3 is TGTGCCAGCAGCTTCCTCAACACAGGGCCTGGCTACACCTTC.

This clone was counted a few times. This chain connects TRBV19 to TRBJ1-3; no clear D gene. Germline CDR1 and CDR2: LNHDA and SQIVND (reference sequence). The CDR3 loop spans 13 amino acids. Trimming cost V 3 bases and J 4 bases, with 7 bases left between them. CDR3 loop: CASSILSGNTIYF. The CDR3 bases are TGTGCCAGTAGTATTCTCTCCGGAAACACCATATATTTT.

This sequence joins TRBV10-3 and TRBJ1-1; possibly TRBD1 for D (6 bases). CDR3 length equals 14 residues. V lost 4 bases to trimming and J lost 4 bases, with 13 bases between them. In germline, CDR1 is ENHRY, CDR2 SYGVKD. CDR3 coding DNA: TGTGCCATCAGTGGGGACACAAGGGCCACTGAAGCTTTCTTT. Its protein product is CAISGDTRATEAFF.

The CDR3 is CASSPQRYTEAFF. CDR3 DNA sequence: TGTGCCAGCAGTCCACAAAGATACACTGAAGCTTTCTTT. This sequence joins TRBV12-3 or TRBV12-4 and TRBJ1-1; unclear D gene. Trimming removed 5 bases at V and 3 bases at J, with 10 bases between. The CDR3 runs 13 residues.

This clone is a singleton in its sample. This CDR3 is CASSQAGTGNTEAFF. The CDR3 coding sequence is TGCGCCAGCAGCCAAGCCGGGACTGGAAACACTGAAGCTTTCTTT. This chain links TRBV4-3 with TRBJ1-1; D possibly corresponds to TRBD1 (5 bases). The CDR3 loop spans 15 amino acids. CDR1 and CDR2 (germline): LGHNA, YSLEER. Trimming cost V 1 base and J 2 bases, with 11 bases left between them.

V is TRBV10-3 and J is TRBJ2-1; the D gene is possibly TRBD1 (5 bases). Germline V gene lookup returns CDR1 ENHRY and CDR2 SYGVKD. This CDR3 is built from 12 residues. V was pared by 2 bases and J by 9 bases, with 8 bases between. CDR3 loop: CAISEAGFEQFF. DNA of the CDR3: TGTGCCATCAGTGAGGCAGGGTTTGAGCAGTTCTTC.